This T cell receptor (beta chain) was profiled in a study of blood T cell repertoires in COVID-19. Study as a whole: Acute-phase and convalescent COVID-19 samples originated in the United States, Italy and Spain.

This table comes from immunoSEQ multiplex PCR, and its TCRdb copy is limited to in-frame clones, with some not included. The top ten hold roughly 1.8% of the sample, which has 80,000 to 100,000 clones, around 93% seen once. V lost 4 bases, J lost 4 bases, and 8 bases stayed unmatched. This CDR3 has 16 amino acids. Germline values: CDR1 MNHEY, CDR2 SVGAGI. V and J are TRBV6-5 and TRBJ2-2, with 8 nucleotides matching TRBD1. This TCR was sampled from a human donor with active COVID-19. The donor label of this sample is uncertain. The material sequenced was peripheral blood. For the CDR3, the DNA is TGTGCCAGCAGTTTCTTATCCACAGGGGGCACCGGGGAGCTGTTTTTT. Its protein product is CASSFLSTGGTGELFF.